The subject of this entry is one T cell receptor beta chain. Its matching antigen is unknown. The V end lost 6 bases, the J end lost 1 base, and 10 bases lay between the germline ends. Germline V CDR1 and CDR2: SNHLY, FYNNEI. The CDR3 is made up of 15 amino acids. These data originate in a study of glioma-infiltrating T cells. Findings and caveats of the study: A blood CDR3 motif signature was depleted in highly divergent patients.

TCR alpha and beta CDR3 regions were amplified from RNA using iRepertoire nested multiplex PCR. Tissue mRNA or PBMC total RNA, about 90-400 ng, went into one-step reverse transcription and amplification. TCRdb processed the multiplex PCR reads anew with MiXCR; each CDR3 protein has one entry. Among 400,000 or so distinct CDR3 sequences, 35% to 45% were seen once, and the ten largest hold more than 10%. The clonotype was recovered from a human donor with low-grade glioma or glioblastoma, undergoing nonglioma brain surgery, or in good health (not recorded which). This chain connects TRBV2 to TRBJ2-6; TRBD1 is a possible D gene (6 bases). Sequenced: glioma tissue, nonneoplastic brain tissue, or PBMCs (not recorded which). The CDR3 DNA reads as TGTGCCAGCAGCGAGGACAGATCTGGGGCCAACGTCCTGACTTTC. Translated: CASSEDRSGANVLTF.